A few counts support the clone carrying this T cell receptor beta chain. TCRdb re-analysed the RT-PCR reads in MiXCR, keeping a single row per CDR3 protein. The sample yields 920,000 or so distinct CDR3 sequences, about a sixth seen once. V shed 5 bases and J shed 7 bases, with 6 bases lying between them. The germline V gene has CDR1 SNHLY and CDR2 FYNNEI. This CDR3 has 10 amino acids. The sample originates from a study of patients and donors after allogeneic stem cell transplantation. This receptor was obtained from a human donor who was either an allogeneic HSCT recipient or a stem cell or donor lymphocyte infusion donor (not recorded which). It is not recorded whose cells these are; they may come from a transplant donor. Material for sequencing was blood, either unsorted or a sorted T cell fraction (not recorded which). The V gene is TRBV2, the J gene TRBJ2-7; no definite D call. The CDR3, as DNA: TGTGCCAGCAGTAAAGTTGAGCAGTACTTC. It is translated as CASSKVEQYF.